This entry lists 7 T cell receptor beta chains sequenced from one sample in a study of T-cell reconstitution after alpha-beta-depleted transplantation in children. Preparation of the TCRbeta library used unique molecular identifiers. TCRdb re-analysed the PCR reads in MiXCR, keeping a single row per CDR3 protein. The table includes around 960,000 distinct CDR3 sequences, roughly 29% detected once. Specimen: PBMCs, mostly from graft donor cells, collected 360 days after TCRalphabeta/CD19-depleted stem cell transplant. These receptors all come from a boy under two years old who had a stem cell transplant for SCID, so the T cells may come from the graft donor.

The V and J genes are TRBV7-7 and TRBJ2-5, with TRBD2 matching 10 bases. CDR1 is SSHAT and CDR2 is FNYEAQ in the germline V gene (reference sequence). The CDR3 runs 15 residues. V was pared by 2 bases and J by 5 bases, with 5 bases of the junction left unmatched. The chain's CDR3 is CASSLKRGGLETQYF. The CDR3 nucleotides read TGTGCCAGCAGCTTAAAGCGGGGGGGCTTGGAGACCCAGTACTTC.

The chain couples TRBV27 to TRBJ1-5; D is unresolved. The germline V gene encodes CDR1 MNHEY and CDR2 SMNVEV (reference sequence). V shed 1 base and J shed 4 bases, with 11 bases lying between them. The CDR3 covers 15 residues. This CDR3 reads CASSLLAGRNQPQHF. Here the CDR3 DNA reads TGTGCCAGCAGTTTATTGGCGGGCAGAAATCAGCCCCAGCATTTT.

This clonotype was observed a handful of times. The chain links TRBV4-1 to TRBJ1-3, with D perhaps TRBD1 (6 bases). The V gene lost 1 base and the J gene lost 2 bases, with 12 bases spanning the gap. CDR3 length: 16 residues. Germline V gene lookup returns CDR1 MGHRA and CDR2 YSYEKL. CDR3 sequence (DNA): TGCGCCAGCAGCCAAGGACCAGGGGCAGCTGGAAACACCATATATTTT. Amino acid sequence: CASSQGPGAAGNTIYF.

This CDR3 is CASSLVAGFIGPQHF. In nucleotides, the CDR3 is TGTGCCAGCAGCTTAGTCGCGGGGTTCATAGGGCCCCAGCATTTT. The rearrangement links TRBV7-2 to TRBJ1-5; D gene unclear. This CDR3 region has 15 residues. The V gene lost 1 base and the J gene lost 9 bases, with 16 bases spanning the gap. Germline V gives CDR1 SGHTA, CDR2 FQGNSA.

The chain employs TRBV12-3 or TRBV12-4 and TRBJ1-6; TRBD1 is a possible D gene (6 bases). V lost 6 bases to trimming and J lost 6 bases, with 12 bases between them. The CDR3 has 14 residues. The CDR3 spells CASSFGQPNSPLHF. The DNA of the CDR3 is TGTGCCAGCAGCTTCGGACAGCCTAATTCACCCCTCCACTTT.

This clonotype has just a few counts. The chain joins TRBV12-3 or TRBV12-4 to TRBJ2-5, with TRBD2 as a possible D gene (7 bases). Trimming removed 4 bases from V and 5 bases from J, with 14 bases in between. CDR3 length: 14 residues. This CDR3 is CASSSLRGQETQYF. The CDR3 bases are TGTGCCAGCAGTTCTTTGCGGGGGCAGGAGACCCAGTACTTC.

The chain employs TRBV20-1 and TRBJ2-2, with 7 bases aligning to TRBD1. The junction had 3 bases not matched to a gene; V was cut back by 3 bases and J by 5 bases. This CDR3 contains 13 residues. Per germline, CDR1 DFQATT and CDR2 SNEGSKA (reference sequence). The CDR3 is CSARGQRTGELFF. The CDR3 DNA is TGCAGTGCTAGGGGACAGAGGACCGGGGAGCTGTTTTTT.